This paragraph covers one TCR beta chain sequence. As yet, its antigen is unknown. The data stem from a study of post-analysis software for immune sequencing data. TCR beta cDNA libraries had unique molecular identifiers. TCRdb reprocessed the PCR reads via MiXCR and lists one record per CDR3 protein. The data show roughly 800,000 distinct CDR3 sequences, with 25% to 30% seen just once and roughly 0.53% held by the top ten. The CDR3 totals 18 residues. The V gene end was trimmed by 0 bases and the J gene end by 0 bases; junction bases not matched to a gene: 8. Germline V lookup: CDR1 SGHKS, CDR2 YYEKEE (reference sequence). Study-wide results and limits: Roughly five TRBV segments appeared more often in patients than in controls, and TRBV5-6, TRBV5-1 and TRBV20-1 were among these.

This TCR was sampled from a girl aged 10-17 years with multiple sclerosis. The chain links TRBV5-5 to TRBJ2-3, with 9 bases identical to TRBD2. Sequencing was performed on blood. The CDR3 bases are TGTGCCAGCAGCTTGGCCGTGCTAGCGGGGCTTAGCACAGATACGCAGTATTTT. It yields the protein CASSLAVLAGLSTDTQYF.